In its sample, the clone carrying this TCR beta chain was seen a few times. The antigen is undetermined. The data were obtained in a study of cytomegalovirus exposure and HLA in healthy donors. Study at large: Of some 410 genotyped donors, 81% grouped in the Caucasian-associated ancestry cluster.

The germline gives CDR1 SSHAT, CDR2 FNYEAQ (reference sequence). V was shortened by 3 bases and J by 5 bases, with 19 bases between the two germline ends. This CDR3 is 16 amino acids long. Whole-study results and caveats: Many donors carried some public TCRs, although rarity characterized most TCR sequences. What was likely a sequencing artifact was a cluster of highly shared sequence variants.

13 Jbeta primers and 60 Vbeta primers were used for the PCR. Authors' processing steps: As a later analysis found, there were roughly 80 million unique TCR beta chains, of which about 10 million were shared. The protocol was immunoSEQ multiplex PCR, while the TCRdb copy is restricted to in-frame clones and leaves out a portion. D and trimming were read from the DNA, whereas the V and J calls and clone size are those reported in that table. The sample carries roughly 100,000 clones, roughly 13% recorded once. The chain links TRBV7-7 to TRBJ2-5, with TRBD1 as a possible D gene (6 bases). The clonotype comes from a man aged 35 to 55 in good health and CMV-seropositive. The sequenced material came from PBMCs. This CDR3 reads CASSFGASGVEETQYF. CDR3 in DNA: TGTGCCAGCAGCTTTGGGGCATCAGGGGTAGAGGAGACCCAGTACTTC.